The rows below give T cell receptor beta chains drawn from one sample of a study of regulatory and conventional T cells in RAG deficiency. Assay used: immunoSEQ multiplex PCR; TCRdb lists only in-frame clones, some missing. The sample yields tens of thousands of clones, about 90% seen once. The same data also went into a second study, on regulatory T cells.

The sample was Tregs sorted from blood. These TCRs come from a human donor in good health. Each CDR3 is given with its conserved first and last residue. A D gene is named only where the DNA matches it firmly. Size is omitted from some rows. Given values are once, few, many or a class for expanded clones.

clone size	V gene	D gene	J gene	CDR3 protein	CDR3 DNA
NA	TRBV4-2	TRBD1	TRBJ1-3	CASSSTGRGNTIYF	TGTGCCAGCAGCTCGACAGGGAGAGGAAACACCATATATTTT
NA	TRBV7-7	NA	TRBJ2-5	CASSLDRQETQYF	TGTGCTAGCAGCCTTGACAGGCAAGAGACCCAGTACTTC
NA	TRBV15	NA	TRBJ2-3	CATSRDGRPRGTDTQYF	TGTGCCACCAGCAGAGATGGGCGCCCGAGGGGCACAGATACGCAGTATTTT
NA	TRBV9	NA	TRBJ2-5	CASSADIRETQYF	TGTGCCAGCAGCGCGGACATCCGAGAGACCCAGTACTTC
NA	TRBV5-1	NA	TRBJ2-5	CASSLTEETQYF	TGCGCCAGCAGCCTGACAGAAGAGACCCAGTACTTC
NA	TRBV7-9	NA	TRBJ1-1	CASSLGPTAFF	TGTGCCAGCAGCTTGGGCCCTACCGCTTTCTTT
NA	TRBV7-8	TRBD1	TRBJ1-1	CASSKIGQDTEAFF	TGTGCCAGCAGCAAAATCGGACAGGACACTGAAGCTTTCTTT
few	TRBV6-5	TRBD1	TRBJ1-1	CAPGGALFGTEAFF	TGTGCCCCAGGGGGTGCGCTGTTCGGGACTGAAGCTTTCTTT
NA	TRBV6-5	NA	TRBJ1-5	CASSYSNLPQHF	TGTGCCAGCAGTTACTCGAACTTGCCCCAGCATTTT
NA	TRBV2	TRBD1	TRBJ1-2	CASSETGTGGYTF	TGTGCCAGCAGTGAAACCGGGACAGGGGGCTACACCTTC
NA	TRBV5-1	NA	TRBJ2-7	CASSLEVRYSYEQYF	TGCGCCAGCAGCTTGGAAGTCAGATACTCCTACGAGCAGTACTTC
NA	TRBV7-9	NA	TRBJ1-2	CASSLISTGSYTF	TGTGCCAGCAGCTTAATATCCACGGGGAGCTACACCTTC
NA	TRBV28	NA	TRBJ1-2	CASSFSLRNYGYTF	TGTGCCAGCAGTTTTTCCCTCAGAAACTATGGCTACACCTTC
NA	TRBV5-8	NA	TRBJ1-5	CASSLAGNQPQHF	TGTGCCAGCAGCCTGGCGGGGAATCAGCCCCAGCATTTT
NA	TRBV5-8	NA	TRBJ1-1	CASSLLRGSEAFF	TGTGCCAGCAGCTTGCTTCGGGGATCTGAAGCTTTCTTT
NA	TRBV5-5	TRBD2	TRBJ2-7	CASSFLAAYEQYF	TGTGCCAGCAGCTTCCTAGCGGCCTACGAGCAGTACTTC
NA	TRBV19	NA	TRBJ2-1	CASSIDRWGAYNEQFF	TGTGCCAGTAGTATAGATCGCTGGGGGGCCTACAATGAGCAGTTCTTC
NA	TRBV5-1	NA	TRBJ2-3	CASSSGGTDTQYF	TGCGCCAGCAGCTCGGGGGGCACAGATACGCAGTATTTT
NA	TRBV11-3	TRBD1	TRBJ1-2	CASSSWTGDLLENGYTF	TGTGCCAGCAGCTCATGGACAGGGGACCTACTCGAAAATGGCTACACCTTC
NA	TRBV18	NA	TRBJ1-1	CASSQTSGTTEAFF	TGTGCCAGCTCACAGACCTCAGGGACCACTGAAGCTTTCTTT
NA	TRBV9	NA	TRBJ1-6	CASSVDGGRGSSYNSPLHF	TGTGCCAGCAGCGTAGATGGTGGACGGGGTAGCTCCTATAATTCACCCCTCCACTTT
NA	TRBV15	NA	TRBJ1-2	CATSRFLGGTLGYTF	TGTGCCACCAGCAGATTCCTCGGGGGAACCCTAGGCTACACCTTC
NA	TRBV4-1	TRBD2	TRBJ2-1	CASSQPGLAGSYNEQFF	TGCGCCAGCAGCCAACCCGGACTAGCGGGCTCCTACAATGAGCAGTTCTTC
NA	TRBV4-2	NA	TRBJ1-1	CASSRGSFMNTEAFF	TGTGCCAGCAGCCGGGGTTCCTTTATGAACACTGAAGCTTTCTTT
NA	TRBV28	NA	TRBJ1-1	CASSVPGWGNTEAFF	TGTGCCAGCAGCGTTCCGGGCTGGGGGAACACTGAAGCTTTCTTT
NA	TRBV7-2	TRBD1	TRBJ1-6	CASSSGQFNSPLHF	TGTGCCAGCAGCTCGGGACAGTTTAATTCACCCCTCCACTTT
NA	TRBV7-2	NA	TRBJ1-3	CASSLGFLGSGNTIYF	TGTGCCAGCAGCTTAGGATTTCTTGGGTCTGGAAACACCATATATTTT
NA	TRBV5-1	TRBD1	TRBJ1-2	CASSSDRDSYTF	TGCGCCAGCAGCTCGGACAGGGACAGCTACACCTTC
NA	TRBV6-5	NA	TRBJ2-2	CASSRRDVRAGELFF	TGTGCCAGCAGCCGCCGGGACGTCCGTGCCGGGGAGCTGTTTTTT
NA	TRBV5-3	NA	TRBJ1-6	CAGETPRDNSPLHF	TGTGCCGGGGAGACACCCAGGGATAATTCACCCCTCCACTTT
NA	TRBV18	NA	TRBJ1-1	CASSPVQAEAFF	TGTGCCAGCTCACCCGTACAGGCTGAAGCTTTCTTT
NA	TRBV25-1	TRBD1	TRBJ2-2	CASSATGAGELFF	TGTGCCAGCAGTGCTACAGGGGCCGGGGAGCTGTTTTTT
NA	TRBV9	NA	TRBJ2-5	CASSVDGEETQYF	TGTGCCAGCAGCGTAGACGGGGAAGAGACCCAGTACTTC
NA	TRBV5-1	NA	TRBJ2-7	CASSPGSEQYF	TGCGCCAGCAGCCCAGGGAGCGAGCAGTACTTC
NA	TRBV5-1	TRBD1	TRBJ1-4	CASGQGIRFGTNEKLFF	TGCGCCAGTGGACAGGGGATAAGGTTTGGAACTAATGAAAAACTGTTTTTT
NA	TRBV7-9	NA	TRBJ1-1	CASSLTLRTEAFF	TGTGCCAGCAGCTTAACCTTGAGGACTGAAGCTTTCTTT
NA	TRBV5-6	NA	TRBJ1-1	CASSLAIVSTEAFF	TGTGCCAGCAGCTTGGCAATAGTCAGCACTGAAGCTTTCTTT
NA	TRBV10-1	TRBD1	TRBJ1-1	CASSASGTGSKAFF	TGCGCCAGCAGTGCGTCCGGGACAGGCAGTAAAGCTTTCTTT
once	TRBV7-3	TRBD1	TRBJ2-7	CASSPYRGAYEQYF	TGTGCCAGCAGCCCATACAGGGGGGCCTACGAGCAGTACTTC
NA	TRBV5-6	NA	TRBJ2-5	CASSQMGVNQETQYF	TGTGCCAGCAGCCAGATGGGGGTTAACCAAGAGACCCAGTACTTC
NA	TRBV5-4	NA	TRBJ2-2	CASSLAPNTGELFF	TGTGCCAGCAGCTTGGCCCCGAACACCGGGGAGCTGTTTTTT
NA	TRBV5-3	NA	TRBJ2-5	CARPSGDNQETQYF	TGTGCCAGACCCTCGGGGGACAACCAAGAGACCCAGTACTTC
NA	TRBV19	NA	TRBJ2-7	CASSINRDYEQYF	TGTGCCAGTAGTATAAACCGGGACTACGAGCAGTACTTC
NA	TRBV30	NA	TRBJ2-7	CAWSVLQGRRGKQYF	TGTGCCTGGAGTGTACTGCAGGGGCGGCGGGGGAAGCAGTACTTC
NA	TRBV15	NA	TRBJ1-6	CATSRGRGGVNSPLHF	TGTGCCACCAGCAGAGGGCGGGGAGGGGTGAATTCACCCCTCCACTTT
NA	TRBV7-9	NA	TRBJ2-7	CASSSRDHFYEQYF	TGTGCCAGCAGCTCGAGGGACCATTTCTACGAGCAGTACTTC
NA	TRBV6-5	NA	TRBJ1-6	CASSYSRPGLLHF	TGTGCCAGCAGTTACTCGAGACCGGGTCTGCTCCACTTT
NA	TRBV7-6	NA	TRBJ1-2	CASSLEAGAGGYTF	TGTGCCAGCAGCTTAGAGGCAGGGGCAGGTGGCTACACCTTC
once	TRBV20-1	NA	TRBJ2-1	CSASARNEQFF	TGCAGTGCTAGCGCGAGGAATGAGCAGTTCTTC
NA	TRBV19	NA	TRBJ2-1	CASSIWGRYNEQFF	TGTGCCAGTAGTATCTGGGGGCGGTACAATGAGCAGTTCTTC
once	TRBV6-5	NA	TRBJ2-3	CASRGGATQYF	TGTGCCAGCAGGGGGGGCGCTACGCAGTATTTT
NA	TRBV27	NA	TRBJ1-3	CASSLKGAGNTIYF	TGTGCCAGCAGTTTAAAGGGAGCTGGAAACACCATATATTTT
NA	TRBV30	NA	TRBJ1-3	CAWKGVGNTIYF	TGTGCCTGGAAGGGGGTAGGAAACACCATATATTTT
NA	TRBV5-1	TRBD2	TRBJ2-3	CASSLFGLAQGEDTQYF	TGCGCCAGCAGCTTGTTTGGACTAGCCCAGGGAGAGGATACGCAGTATTTT
NA	TRBV7-9	TRBD2	TRBJ2-3	CASSPWTSGGHRHTQYF	TGTGCCAGCAGCCCCTGGACTAGCGGGGGGCACCGCCATACGCAGTATTTT
NA	TRBV5-1	TRBD1	TRBJ1-2	CASSYYLRTGATGRYGYTF	TGCGCCAGCAGCTACTACCTTCGGACAGGGGCCACCGGACGCTATGGCTACACCTTC
NA	TRBV2	TRBD2	TRBJ2-5	CASRRASGGQTQYF	TGTGCCAGCAGACGGGCTAGCGGGGGTCAGACCCAGTACTTC
NA	TRBV27	NA	TRBJ1-1	CASSAGLRYTEAFF	TGTGCCAGCAGTGCGGGCCTCAGGTACACTGAAGCTTTCTTT
NA	TRBV18	TRBD1	TRBJ1-2	CASSHDRDGAGGYTF	TGTGCCAGCTCACATGACAGGGACGGAGCGGGTGGCTACACCTTC